A selection of T cell receptor beta chains follows, all from one sample in a study of cytomegalovirus exposure and HLA in healthy donors. Measured with immunoSEQ multiplex PCR; TCRdb has only the in-frame clones, and not every one. The sample holds a few hundred thousand clones; over 65% are singletons and the top ten take nearly 3%. The sample was PBMCs. These receptors originate from a woman aged 30 to 39 in good health and CMV-seronegative. Both conserved end residues are part of each CDR3. The order of the fields is J gene, clone size, V gene, D gene, CDR3 DNA, CDR3 protein. The D gene is left open where the match is weak. Clone size appears in some rows only: once, few, many, or a class for an expanded clone.

TRBJ2-1	few	TRBV6-5	.	TGTGCCAGCCCACTGCAGGGGAATGAGCAGTTCTTC	CASPLQGNEQFF
TRBJ2-1	few	TRBV5-4	.	TGTGCCAGCAGGAGGCGCGGGACGGACAATGAGCAGTTCTTC	CASRRRGTDNEQFF
TRBJ1-1	.	TRBV29-1	.	TGCAGCGTTGAGTACGGGTGGAACACTGAAGCTTTCTTT	CSVEYGWNTEAFF
TRBJ2-2	.	TRBV9	.	TGTGCCAGCAGCGTACGCGAGAGTAACACCGGGGAGCTGTTTTTT	CASSVRESNTGELFF
TRBJ2-1	.	TRBV7-9	TRBD2	TGTGCCGGAGATAGCGGGAACGACAATGAGCAGTTCTTC	CAGDSGNDNEQFF
TRBJ2-7	.	TRBV19	TRBD1	TGTGCCAGTAGTTCCGGGACAGCATACTACGAGCAGTACTTC	CASSSGTAYYEQYF
TRBJ2-5	.	TRBV28	.	TGTGCCAGCAGAACCTTCAAGGGGAGGCGGGAGACCCAGTACTTC	CASRTFKGRRETQYF
TRBJ2-7	.	TRBV5-1	.	TGCGCCAGCAGCCCTTTACAGGGATTCCTCTACGAGCAGTACTTC	CASSPLQGFLYEQYF
TRBJ2-1	.	TRBV7-2	.	TGTGCCAGCAGCTATTCGGGCGGGGACTTATCCTACAATGAGCAGTTCTTC	CASSYSGGDLSYNEQFF
TRBJ2-7	.	TRBV4-1	.	TGCGCCAGCAGCCAAGTGACGGGCTCCTACGAGCAGTACTTC	CASSQVTGSYEQYF
TRBJ1-5	once	TRBV19	TRBD1	TGTGCCAGTAGTATCCGACAGGGCCATAGCAATCAGCCCCAGCATTTT	CASSIRQGHSNQPQHF
TRBJ1-1	.	TRBV5-1	.	TGCGCCAGCAGCTCTTCGACAGAGGACACTGAAGCTTTCTTT	CASSSSTEDTEAFF
TRBJ1-1	.	TRBV18	.	TGTGCCAGCTCGCAAACAGCTTCGAACACTGAAGCTTTCTTT	CASSQTASNTEAFF
TRBJ2-7	.	TRBV9	.	TGTGCCAGCAGCGTTAGTCCCTACGAGCAGTACTTC	CASSVSPYEQYF
TRBJ2-7	.	TRBV2	.	TGTGCCATCTCACTCGTGCCCCACGGGAACGAGCAGTACTTC	CAISLVPHGNEQYF
TRBJ1-1	.	TRBV5-1	TRBD1	TGCGCCAGCAGCTGGGGGACAGACTCGAACACTGAAGCTTTCTTT	CASSWGTDSNTEAFF
TRBJ2-2	.	TRBV6-4	TRBD1	TGTGCCAGCAGCAAAGGGACAGGGCCTATGACCGGGGAGCTGTTTTTT	CASSKGTGPMTGELFF
TRBJ1-6	.	TRBV7-3	TRBD1	TGTGCCAGCAGCCCAGACAGGGCCGCACCCCTCCACTTT	CASSPDRAAPLHF
TRBJ2-7	.	TRBV7-9	TRBD2	TGTGCCAGCAGTCATAGCGGGAGGGGGAGCGAGCAGTACTTC	CASSHSGRGSEQYF
TRBJ1-5	few	TRBV6-5	.	TGTGCCAGCAGTACAGGGCTTTCTCAGCCCCAGCATTTT	CASSTGLSQPQHF
TRBJ2-7	.	TRBV7-9	.	TGTGCCAGCAGCGGGGGGGGCGGGACCTGTCCGCAGTACTTC	CASSGGGGTCPQYF
TRBJ1-5	.	TRBV7-9	TRBD1	TGTGCCAGCAGCCCCGGGACAGGGCGGCAGCCCCAGCATTTT	CASSPGTGRQPQHF
TRBJ1-5	.	TRBV10-3	TRBD1	TGTGCCATCAGCCCGGGACAGGGTTTGGGCCAGCCCCAGCATTTT	CAISPGQGLGQPQHF